The 24 T cell receptor beta chains below all came from one sample that was sequenced in a study of blood T cells in healthy people across ages. With a J-beta primer mix and a sample-barcoded 5' primer, a second PCR ran about 7 to 12 cycles. TCRdb called the 5' RACE reads again in MiXCR, with one record for every CDR3 protein. The profile shows hundreds of thousands of distinct CDR3 sequences, 44% of them singletons. The specimen sequenced was blood. These receptor sequences come from a man in his 60s in good health.

This clonotype was counted only a few times. The CDR3 spells CASNANRAYEQYF. The CDR3 DNA reads TGTGCCAGCAATGCGAACAGAGCCTACGAGCAGTACTTC. The chain has TRBV2 and TRBJ2-7; the D is unclear. V was shortened by 7 bases and J by 2 bases, with 12 bases between the two germline ends. The CDR3 runs to 13 residues. Germline assignment: CDR1 SNHLY and CDR2 FYNNEI.

CDR3 amino acids: CASSIRIRTGAETQYF. The CDR3 nucleotides are TGTGCCAGCAGTATACGGATTAGGACAGGCGCGGAGACCCAGTACTTC. The chain employs TRBV28 and TRBJ2-5; TRBD1 matches 7 bases. From germline, CDR1 is MDHEN and CDR2 SYDVKM. CDR3 length equals 16 residues. After removal of 5 bases from V and 5 bases from J, the junction contained 14 bases not matched to a gene. Full variable domain (rest looked up from reference TRBV28 and TRBJ2-5): DVKVTQSSRYLVKRTGEKVFLECVQDMDHENMFWYRQDPGLGLRLIYFSYDVKMKEKGDIPEGYSVSREKKERFSLILESASTNQTSMYLCASSIRIRTGAETQYFGPGTRLLVL.

V usage is TRBV5-1 and J usage is TRBJ2-7, with 8 nucleotides matching TRBD1. This CDR3 has 15 residues. Unmatched junction bases numbered 8, after V lost 1 base and J lost 5 bases. The germline V gene has CDR1 SGHRS and CDR2 YFSETQ. The CDR3 DNA reads as TGCGCCAGCAGCTTGCTCGGGACAGGCGGGGACGAGCAGTACTTC. Translated, it gives CASSLLGTGGDEQYF.

This clonotype was counted between two and nine times. The chain recombines TRBV6-1 with TRBJ2-7; D remains ambiguous. Germline CDR1 reads MNHNS; CDR2 reads SASEGT. Trimming removed 8 bases at V and 2 bases at J, with 10 bases between. The CDR3 sequence is 12 residues long. The chain's CDR3 is CASWMGTYEQYF. The CDR3 DNA sequence: TGTGCCAGCTGGATGGGGACCTACGAGCAGTACTTC.

Here the CDR3 DNA reads TGTGCCAGCAGTTACTCCGCCCGGGGGGGGAATCAGCCCCAGCATTTT. It encodes CASSYSARGGNQPQHF. The chain employs TRBV6-6 and TRBJ1-5; perhaps TRBD1 as D (5 bases). CDR1 MNHNY and CDR2 SVGAGI come from the germline V gene (reference sequence). This CDR3 spans 16 amino acids. V lost 0 bases, J lost 4 bases, and 13 bases lay in between.

V is TRBV19 and J is TRBJ1-5; 9 bases match TRBD1. The CDR3 length is 17 residues. Germline-derived CDR1 and CDR2 are LNHDA and SQIVND (reference sequence). J was trimmed by 4 bases and V by 5 bases; bases with no gene match: 12. CDR3 residues: CASSAGTGSAENQPQHF. CDR3 in DNA: TGTGCCAGTAGTGCCGGGACAGGGTCGGCAGAGAATCAGCCCCAGCATTTT.

The J gene is TRBJ1-6, the V gene TRBV2, with 10 bases matching TRBD1. V was pared by 11 bases and J by 7 bases, with 5 bases of the junction left unmatched. Per germline, CDR1 SNHLY and CDR2 FYNNEI. CDR3 length: 13 residues. As DNA, the CDR3 is TGTGCCGACAGGGGGCAAGGGAATTCACCCCTCCACTTT. Translating it yields CADRGQGNSPLHF.

J is TRBJ2-1 and V is TRBV5-1; perhaps TRBD2 as D (7 bases). The assigned J gene may be wrong: the sequence end matches TRBJ2-7 better. CDR1 is SGHRS and CDR2 is YFSETQ in the germline V gene. This CDR3 is 15 amino acids long. The CDR3 coding sequence is TGCGCCAGCAGCTTGGCGGGGGGCCGCTACAATGAGCAGTACTTC. Protein sequence: CASSLAGGRYNEQYF.

The genes are TRBV9 and TRBJ1-1, with D maybe TRBD1 (6 bases). There are 15 residues in the CDR3. CDR1 and CDR2 (germline): SGDLS, YYNGEE. V was trimmed by 3 bases and J by 3 bases, leaving 15 bases between them. CDR3 sequence (DNA): TGTGCCAGCAGCGCGGGGGGGGGCCCCTACACTGAAGCTTTCTTT. As protein: CASSAGGGPYTEAFF.

This clonotype was picked up one time. The chain carries TRBV20-1 and TRBJ2-6, with D unresolved. The germline V gene has CDR1 DFQATT and CDR2 SNEGSKA (reference sequence). The CDR3 is 16 residues long. Trimming cost V 0 bases and J 0 bases, with 9 bases left between them. DNA of the CDR3: TGCAGTGCTAGAGATTACAGTAGCTCTGGGGCCAACGTCCTGACTTTC. This translates into CSARDYSSSGANVLTF.

A few counts support this clonotype. The chain carries TRBV3-1 and TRBJ2-5; D is unresolved. The ends were cut back, 0 bases at V and 6 bases at J, with 8 bases in the middle. The germline V gene has CDR1 LGHDT and CDR2 YNNKEL (reference sequence). This CDR3 is 13 amino acids long. The CDR3 loop reads CASSQELLKTQYF. CDR3 nucleotide sequence: TGTGCCAGCAGCCAAGAGTTGCTAAAGACCCAGTACTTC.

This clonotype has only a few counts. This chain joins TRBV10-3 and TRBJ2-1; D not resolved. Germline V gene lookup returns CDR1 ENHRY and CDR2 SYGVKD. The CDR3 contains 11 residues. The germline V and J ends were trimmed by 6 bases and 12 bases, with 12 bases remaining between them. In nucleotides, the CDR3 is TGTGCCATCAGCCAACAACGAGGGCAGTTCTTC. Protein: CAISQQRGQFF.

About this clonotype: Germline and junction disagree at one end, which may indicate a read error. The J gene is TRBJ1-2, the V gene TRBV2, with 7 nucleotides matching TRBD1. Germline V gene lookup returns CDR1 SNHLY and CDR2 FYNNEI. The CDR3 is made up of 14 amino acids. CDR3 region: CASSDRVANYGHTF. The CDR3 coding sequence is TGTGCCAGCAGCGACAGGGTAGCTAACTATGGCCACACCTTC.

This clonotype showed up many times. The rearrangement links TRBV29-1 to TRBJ2-5; the D is unclear. Germline V lookup: CDR1 SQVTM, CDR2 ANQGSEA. V lost 7 bases to trimming and J lost 1 base, with 10 bases between them. This CDR3 has 12 residues. The CDR3 DNA sequence: TGCAGCGCATGGGCAGGCCAAGAGACCCAGTACTTC. Translated, it gives CSAWAGQETQYF.

This clonotype appeared many times. For the CDR3, the DNA is TGTGCCAGCAGTTTTCGACAGGGTTATAGGGAGACCCAGTACTTC. As protein: CASSFRQGYRETQYF. V is TRBV6-5 and J is TRBJ2-5; TRBD1 aligns across 7 bases. Losses at the gene ends were 4 bases for V and 5 bases for J; bases not matched to a gene: 10. The germline V gene encodes CDR1 MNHEY and CDR2 SVGAGI. The CDR3 runs to 15 residues.

The chain is built from TRBV5-1 and TRBJ2-3, with 9 bases fitting TRBD2. This CDR3 comprises 16 residues. Germline lookup yields CDR1 SGHRS and CDR2 YFSETQ. V shed 4 bases, J shed 2 bases, and the junction held 8 bases outside the gene matches. CDR3 region: CASSPSSGEITDTQYF. CDR3 DNA: TGCGCCAGCAGCCCTTCTAGCGGGGAGATCACAGATACGCAGTATTTT.

The chain couples TRBV2 to TRBJ2-1; D is unclear. Trimming removed 5 bases from V and 10 bases from J, with 21 bases in between. From germline, CDR1 is SNHLY and CDR2 FYNNEI. This CDR3 is 15 amino acids long. The CDR3 loop is CASSLGPRDLYEQFF. The DNA of the CDR3 is TGTGCCAGCAGTCTAGGCCCCCGAGATTTATACGAGCAGTTCTTC. The full variable domain, completed using reference TRBV2 and TRBJ2-1, is EPEVTQTPSHQVTQMGQEVILRCVPISNHLYFYWYRQILGQKVEFLVSFYNNEISEKSEIFDDQFSVERPDGSNFTLKIRSTKLEDSAMYFCASSLGPRDLYEQFFGPGTRLTVL.

This clonotype was found a few times. The chain is built from TRBV6-2 or TRBV6-3 and TRBJ2-1, with TRBD2 identical over 8 bases. The CDR3 loop spans 14 amino acids. Per germline, CDR1 MNHEY and CDR2 SVGEGT. J was trimmed by 3 bases and V by 6 bases; bases with no gene match: 4. The CDR3 sequence: CASRPAGDYNEQFF. Here the CDR3 DNA reads TGTGCCAGCAGACCAGCGGGGGACTACAATGAGCAGTTCTTC.

The chain employs TRBV6-5 and TRBJ2-3; tentative D call: TRBD2 (5 bases). Germline V gene data show CDR1 as MNHEY and CDR2 as SVGAGI. The length of the CDR3 is 14 residues. Trimming removed 8 bases at V and 0 bases at J, with 12 bases between. CDR3 amino acids: CASGWTPSTDTQYF. DNA of the CDR3: TGTGCCAGCGGATGGACTCCTAGCACAGATACGCAGTATTTT.

V is TRBV20-1 and J is TRBJ1-6; D possibly corresponds to TRBD1 (6 bases). Germline V gives CDR1 DFQATT, CDR2 SNEGSKA (reference sequence). This CDR3 region has 14 residues. The V gene lost 0 bases and the J gene lost 10 bases, with 13 bases spanning the gap. CDR3 protein: CSARETQGQSPLHF. CDR3 bases: TGCAGTGCTAGAGAGACCCAGGGACAATCACCCCTCCACTTT.

J is TRBJ2-7 and V is TRBV10-3; D uncertain. V lost 6 bases, J lost 6 bases, and 27 bases lay in between. This CDR3 has 17 residues. The germline V gene encodes CDR1 ENHRY and CDR2 SYGVKD. DNA for the CDR3: TGTGCCATCAGGGAGAACGGAAAAGGGTCAGTATCGGGCGAGCAGTACTTC. It translates to CAIRENGKGSVSGEQYF.

This chain links TRBV9 with TRBJ2-1, with TRBD2 matching over 7 bases. The CDR3 length is 16 residues. The V gene end was trimmed by 3 bases and the J gene end by 6 bases; junction bases not matched to a gene: 12. CDR1 is SGDLS and CDR2 is YYNGEE in the germline V gene. CDR3 amino acids: CASSASGVGSGNEQFF. The CDR3 nucleotides read TGTGCCAGCAGCGCCAGCGGGGTAGGGAGTGGCAATGAGCAGTTCTTC.

This clonotype was observed at least ten times. The chain is built from TRBV5-6 and TRBJ2-7, with D tentatively TRBD1 or TRBD2 (5 bases each). Looked up from germline, CDR1 is SGHDT and CDR2 is YYEEEE. The CDR3 runs 15 residues. V was clipped by 2 bases and J by 0 bases, with 12 bases between them. This CDR3 is CASSFERGASYEQYF. CDR3 coding DNA: TGTGCCAGCAGCTTTGAGAGGGGAGCCTCCTACGAGCAGTACTTC.

The genes are TRBV14 and TRBJ2-3; TRBD1 might be the D (6 bases). Germline V gene data show CDR1 as SGHDN and CDR2 as FVKESK. This CDR3 region has 14 residues. Between the trimmed V and J ends, which lost 2 bases and 4 bases, there was a span of 10 bases. CDR3 amino acids: CASSQPGAADTQYF. The CDR3 region has the DNA TGTGCCAGCAGCCAACCAGGGGCAGCAGATACGCAGTATTTT.